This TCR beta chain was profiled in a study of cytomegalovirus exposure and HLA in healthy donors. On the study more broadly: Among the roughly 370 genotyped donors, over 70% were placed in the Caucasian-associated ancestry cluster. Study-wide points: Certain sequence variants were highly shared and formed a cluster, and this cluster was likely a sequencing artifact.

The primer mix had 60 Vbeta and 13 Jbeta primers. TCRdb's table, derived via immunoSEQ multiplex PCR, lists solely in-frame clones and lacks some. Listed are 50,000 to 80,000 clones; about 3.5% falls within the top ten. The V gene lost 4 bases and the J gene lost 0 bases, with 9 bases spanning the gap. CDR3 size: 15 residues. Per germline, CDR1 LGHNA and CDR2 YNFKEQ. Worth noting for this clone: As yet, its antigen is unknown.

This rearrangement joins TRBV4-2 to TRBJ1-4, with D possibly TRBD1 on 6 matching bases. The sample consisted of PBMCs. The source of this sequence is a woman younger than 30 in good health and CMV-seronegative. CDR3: CASSPRQATNEKLFF. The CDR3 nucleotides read TGTGCCAGCAGCCCCCGACAGGCAACTAATGAAAAACTGTTTTTT.